This TCR beta chain was recovered during a study of TIL therapy for anti-PD-1-resistant metastatic lung cancer. Background on the study: Tumors had a median PD-L1 proportion score of 4.5% to 7%. Most patients had lung adenocarcinoma.

This CDR3 comprises 13 residues. CDR1 and CDR2 from the germline V gene are MNHNY and SVGAGI (reference sequence). The libraries were made with immunoSEQ v3. Sequenced by immunoSEQ multiplex PCR; TCRdb stores in-frame clones only, minus some. The sample records about 26,000 clones, approximately 57% being singletons. This sample's time point: pre-treatment sample, taken before nivolumab and TIL therapy. Pleural nodules or supraclavicular lymph nodes made up most of the excised metastases sampled. To note about this clone: Mismatch with germline at one junction end may stem from a read error.

The source material was tumor tissue, sampled at baseline. This clonotype was sampled from a woman between 25 and 85 years old with non-small cell lung cancer. This sequence joins TRBV6-6 and TRBJ2-7; TRBD2 is a possible D gene (5 bases). CDR3 residues: CASSRGWTYGQYF. CDR3 DNA sequence: TGTGCCAGCAGTCGGGGTTGGACCTACGGGCAGTACTTC.